One and the same sample provided the 27 T cell receptor beta chains below, sequenced in a study of blood T cell repertoires in COVID-19. Profiled with immunoSEQ multiplex PCR; TCRdb holds only in-frame clones, not every one. The top ten clones hold under 2% of a sample with about 90,000 clones, approximately 90% of them seen once. Sequenced sample: peripheral blood. These receptors were obtained from a human donor with active COVID-19. The donor label of this sample is uncertain.

The chain recombines TRBV3-1 (or the pseudogene TRBV3-2) with TRBJ1-1; TRBD1 might be the D (6 bases). The V and J ends lost 4 bases and 0 bases respectively, with 9 bases between them. The germline V gene encodes CDR1 LGHDT and CDR2 YNNKEL (reference sequence). CDR3 size: 14 residues. The CDR3 spells CASSPDRMNTEAFF. CDR3 DNA sequence: TGTGCCAGCAGCCCGGACAGAATGAACACTGAAGCTTTCTTT.

This sequence joins TRBV15 and TRBJ1-2; the match to TRBD1 covers 9 bases. J lost 5 bases, V lost 6 bases, and 7 bases had no gene match. Germline V CDR1 and CDR2: LNHNV, YYDKDF (reference sequence). The CDR3 is 14 amino acids. The CDR3 is CATSPGGQGYGYTF. In nucleotides, the CDR3 is TGTGCCACCAGTCCCGGGGGACAGGGATATGGCTACACCTTC.

V gene TRBV7-9 combines with J gene TRBJ2-7; D is uncertain. Trimming took off 0 bases at V and 6 bases at J, with 12 bases between the two ends. CDR1 SEHNR and CDR2 FQNEAQ come from the germline V gene (reference sequence). The CDR3 extends over 14 amino acids. DNA of the CDR3: TGTGCCAGCAGCTTAGCAGTAGCCCCTGGCGAGCAGTACTTC. It codes for CASSLAVAPGEQYF.

The J gene is TRBJ2-7, the V gene TRBV7-6, with TRBD2 matching over 12 bases. The J segment lost 4 bases and the V segment lost 3 bases, leaving 4 bases of the junction unmatched. The CDR3 runs to 15 residues. The germline V gene has CDR1 SGHVS and CDR2 FNYEAQ. The CDR3 reads CASSFASGGGYEQYF. The CDR3 nucleotides read TGTGCCAGCAGCTTTGCTAGCGGGGGGGGGTACGAGCAGTACTTC.

The chain couples TRBV7-2 to TRBJ2-2; no definite D call. V lost 5 bases and J 1 base, leaving 8 bases between the germline ends. There are 14 residues in the CDR3. In germline, CDR1 is SGHTA, CDR2 FQGNSA. CDR3 amino acids: CASSENWNTGELFF. Written as DNA, the CDR3 is TGTGCCAGCAGCGAAAACTGGAACACCGGGGAGCTGTTTTTT. The full variable domain, completed using reference TRBV7-2 and TRBJ2-2, is GAGVSQSPSNKVTEKGKDVELRCDPISGHTALYWYRQSLGQGLEFLIYFQGNSAPDKSGLPSDRFSAERTGGSVSTLTIQRTQQEDSAVYLCASSENWNTGELFFGEGSRLTVL.

V is TRBV28 and J is TRBJ2-1, with 9 bases that match TRBD1. The CDR3 is made up of 14 amino acids. With 4 bases clipped from V and 12 bases from J, the junction kept 10 bases outside the gene matches. CDR1 MDHEN and CDR2 SYDVKM come from the germline V gene. The CDR3 loop reads CASSYRGQGLGQFF. CDR3 sequence (DNA): TGTGCCAGCAGTTACCGAGGACAGGGGCTGGGGCAGTTCTTC.

The J gene is TRBJ1-1, the V gene TRBV5-1; TRBD1 matches 7 bases. Germline CDR1 and CDR2: SGHRS and YFSETQ. This CDR3 contains 15 residues. The J segment lost 0 bases and the V segment lost 2 bases, leaving 4 bases of the junction unmatched. CDR3 sequence (DNA): TGCGCCAGCAGCTTAACCCAGGGGGTGAACACTGAAGCTTTCTTT. Residues: CASSLTQGVNTEAFF. The full variable domain, in which reference TRBV5-1 and TRBJ1-1 provide the parts outside the CDR3, is KAGVTQTPRYLIKTRGQQVTLSCSPISGHRSVSWYQQTPGQGLQFLFEYFSETQRNKGNFPGRFSGRQFSNSRSEMNVSTLELGDSALYLCASSLTQGVNTEAFFGQGTRLTVV.

J is TRBJ2-2 and V is TRBV19; D may be TRBD2 (6 bases). Germline CDR1 LNHDA, CDR2 SQIVND (reference sequence). Trimming cost V 10 bases and J 7 bases, with 19 bases left between them. The CDR3 is 14 amino acids. CDR3: CATWDSAEGGELFF. The CDR3 nucleotides are TGTGCCACCTGGGACTCGGCTGAGGGCGGGGAGCTGTTTTTT. Based on the CDR3 plus reference TRBV19 and TRBJ2-2, the full variable domain is DGGITQSPKYLFRKEGQNVTLSCEQNLNHDAMYWYRQDPGQGLRLIYYSQIVNDFQKGDIAEGYSVSREKKESFPLTVTSAQKNPTAFYLCATWDSAEGGELFFGEGSRLTVL.

The chain couples TRBV5-1 to TRBJ2-3; perhaps TRBD1 as D (6 bases). In germline, CDR1 is SGHRS, CDR2 YFSETQ. This CDR3 contains 15 residues. V lost 2 bases and J lost 1, with 11 bases in between. The CDR3 region has the DNA TGCGCCAGCAGCTTTGGACAGCCCGGCACAGATACGCAGTATTTT. It encodes CASSFGQPGTDTQYF.

The chain employs TRBV28 and TRBJ2-7; D perhaps matches TRBD2 (7 bases). CDR1 and CDR2 (germline): MDHEN, SYDVKM. V gave up 2 bases and J gave up 4 bases, with 15 bases separating them. The CDR3 sequence is 15 residues long. As DNA, the CDR3 is TGTGCCAGCAGTTTAGGGGGGGCGACGGCGTACGAGCAGTACTTC. It codes for CASSLGGATAYEQYF.

The chain is built from TRBV5-1 and TRBJ2-7; possible D gene TRBD2, 7 bases. This CDR3 is 16 amino acids long. V was trimmed by 4 bases and J by 1 base, leaving 18 bases between them. Germline assignment: CDR1 SGHRS and CDR2 YFSETQ. CDR3 nucleotides: TGCGCCAGCAGCCCCGTAGGAGGGGGGGGATCCTACGAGCAGTACTTC. It encodes CASSPVGGGGSYEQYF.

The rearrangement links TRBV7-3 to TRBJ2-5, with 9 bases fitting TRBD2. Germline CDR1 reads SGHTA; CDR2 reads FQGTGA. J was trimmed by 5 bases and V by 10 bases; bases with no gene match: 11. The CDR3 contains 14 residues. Here the CDR3 reads CAIHSGGSVETQYF. The CDR3 DNA follows: TGTGCCATCCATAGCGGGGGCTCCGTTGAGACCCAGTACTTC.

This clone was counted a single time. The chain has TRBV6-6 and TRBJ2-3; TRBD2 might be the D (6 bases). Germline V gene lookup returns CDR1 MNHNY and CDR2 SVGAGI (reference sequence). Trimming took off 6 bases at V and 2 bases at J, with 18 bases between the two ends. This CDR3 is 16 amino acids long. The CDR3 region has the DNA TGTGCCAGCAGAGGACTGACGGGGGAACCCACAGATACGCAGTATTTT. Its translation is CASRGLTGEPTDTQYF.

The V gene is TRBV11-1, the J gene TRBJ2-3; 11 nucleotides line up with TRBD2. Germline CDR1 is SGHAT and CDR2 is FQDESV (reference sequence). The CDR3 spans 14 residues. Trimming removed 8 bases from V and 7 bases from J; junction bases left unmatched: 8. CDR3 region: CASGTTSGANTQYF. In DNA, the CDR3 is TGTGCCAGCGGAACGACTAGCGGGGCAAATACGCAGTATTTT.

The genes are TRBV7-2 and TRBJ2-3; D gene uncertain. The germline V gene encodes CDR1 SGHTA and CDR2 FQGNSA. There are 13 residues in the CDR3. V was trimmed by 1 base and J by 5 bases, leaving 7 bases between them. In DNA form, the CDR3 reads TGTGCCAGCAGCTTAGGCCTAATAGATACGCAGTATTTT. Protein: CASSLGLIDTQYF.

The V and J genes are TRBV6-5 and TRBJ1-1, with D possibly being TRBD1 (5 bases). V dropped 6 bases and J dropped 4 bases, with 15 bases sitting between them. Germline-derived CDR1 and CDR2 are MNHEY and SVGAGI. This CDR3 is 14 amino acids long. The CDR3 DNA sequence: TGTGCCAGCAGGGAGAGGACGGGGGGCACTGAAGCTTTCTTT. Protein: CASRERTGGTEAFF.

This clone has just a few counts. V and J are TRBV20-1 and TRBJ2-1; D is undetermined. Germline assignment: CDR1 DFQATT and CDR2 SNEGSKA (reference sequence). Trimming pared 3 bases from V and 2 bases from J, leaving 8 bases between. The CDR3 sequence is 13 residues long. CDR3 nucleotide sequence: TGCAGTGCTAGTGAACAGACCTACAATGAGCAGTTCTTC. This translates into CSASEQTYNEQFF.

The CDR3 nucleotides are TGTGCCAGCAGCCACCAAGCGGGGGGCACAGATACGCAGTATTTT. It specifies CASSHQAGGTDTQYF. V gene TRBV7-3 combines with J gene TRBJ2-3, with 8 bases that match TRBD2. This CDR3 contains 15 residues. V was clipped by 5 bases and J by 1 base; unmatched bases: 5. The V gene's germline CDR1 is SGHTA and CDR2 FQGTGA.

The sample holds a few counts of this clone. The chain combines TRBV5-5 with TRBJ2-6, with 11 positions matching TRBD1. The CDR3 runs 18 residues. After removal of 5 bases from V and 4 bases from J, the junction contained 11 bases not matched to a gene. CDR1 SGHKS and CDR2 YYEKEE come from the germline V gene (reference sequence). The CDR3 DNA reads TGTGCCAGCAGTTTTAGCGGACAGGGGGCGCACGGGGCCAACGTCCTGACTTTC. This gives the protein CASSFSGQGAHGANVLTF.

The V gene is TRBV28, the J gene TRBJ1-2; D gene uncertain. The CDR3 is 14 amino acids. Germline V gene data show CDR1 as MDHEN and CDR2 as SYDVKM. Trimming removed 2 bases from V and 0 bases from J, with 7 bases in between. The DNA of the CDR3 is TGTGCCAGCAGTTTAAACAGACCTAACTATGGCTACACCTTC. Encoded protein: CASSLNRPNYGYTF.

V usage is TRBV5-3 and J usage is TRBJ1-1, with 10 bases fitting TRBD1. TRBV5-3 is annotated as an ORF whose role is uncertain. The CDR3 has 15 amino acids. V was clipped by 5 bases and J by 5 bases; unmatched bases: 9. The CDR3 sequence is CARSSDDRGRTEAFF. In DNA, the CDR3 is TGTGCCAGAAGTTCTGACGACAGGGGGCGGACTGAAGCTTTCTTT.

The chain links TRBV27 to TRBJ1-6, with no clear D. The CDR3 loop spans 13 amino acids. The V and J ends lost 6 bases and 9 bases respectively, with 12 bases between them. Germline-derived CDR1 and CDR2 are MNHEY and SMNVEV (reference sequence). CDR3 residues: CASSPVGVSPLHF. Written as DNA, the CDR3 is TGTGCCAGCAGCCCGGTCGGGGTTTCACCCCTCCACTTT.

In its sample, this clone was seen once. V usage is TRBV15 and J usage is TRBJ1-1, with 8 positions matching TRBD1. CDR1 and CDR2 (germline): LNHNV, YYDKDF (reference sequence). Trimming took 8 bases from V and 3 from J; bases not matched to a gene: 5. This CDR3 has 13 amino acids. The DNA for the CDR3 is TGTGCCACCCAGGACAGGGCCTACACTGAAGCTTTCTTT. Residues: CATQDRAYTEAFF.

The gene calls are TRBV2 and TRBJ1-3; D call uncertain. V gave up 7 bases and J gave up 0 bases, with 10 bases separating them. Per germline, CDR1 SNHLY and CDR2 FYNNEI. This CDR3 region has 14 residues. Here the CDR3 reads CASNRENSGNTIYF. CDR3 in DNA: TGTGCCAGCAACCGGGAGAACTCTGGAAACACCATATATTTT.

This clone was counted a single time. The genes are TRBV6-1 and TRBJ2-4; D is unclear. The CDR3 has 15 residues. CDR1 and CDR2 (germline): MNHNS, SASEGT. Trimming took 2 bases from V and 0 from J, leaving 8 bases between them. The CDR3 region is CASSEKTLAKNIQYF. CDR3 coding DNA: TGTGCCAGCAGTGAAAAGACACTAGCCAAAAACATTCAGTACTTC.

The J gene is TRBJ2-7, the V gene TRBV20-1, with D hard to call. The CDR3 is 11 amino acids. The ends were cut back, 5 bases at V and 3 bases at J, with 8 bases in the middle. Per germline, CDR1 DFQATT and CDR2 SNEGSKA (reference sequence). Written as DNA, the CDR3 is TGCAGTGCTCGAGTCGGCTACGAGCAGTACTTC. Amino acids: CSARVGYEQYF.

V and J are TRBV19 and TRBJ2-1; 12 bases agree with TRBD2. This CDR3 contains 16 residues. V dropped 7 bases and J dropped 0; count of bases not matched to a gene: 4. CDR1 and CDR2 from the germline V gene are LNHDA and SQIVND (reference sequence). CDR3 sequence: CASKLAGGSSYNEQFF. CDR3 bases: TGTGCCAGTAAACTAGCGGGGGGTAGCTCCTACAATGAGCAGTTCTTC.